These T cell receptor beta chains were read from a single sample in a study of regulatory T cells in long-lasting Graves disease. TCRdb processed the multiplex PCR reads anew with MiXCR; each CDR3 protein has one entry. In the table there are approximately 440,000 distinct CDR3 sequences, 23% of which are singletons. The sample consisted of peripheral blood mononuclear cells (PBMCs), taken when the disease was refractory, from a patient treated with antithyroid drugs. The receptor source for this set is a female donor with Graves disease. Each CDR3 is given with its conserved first and last residue. Fields, in order: D gene, clone size, V gene, J gene, CDR3 protein, CDR3 DNA. A D gene is named only where the DNA matches it firmly. For some rows the clone size is stated as once, few or many, or as a class when expanded; others skip it.

D gene: .; clone size: many; V gene: TRBV2; J gene: TRBJ1-2; CDR3 protein: CASSQTGQENYGYTF; CDR3 DNA: TGTGCCAGCAGCCAAACGGGGCAGGAAAACTATGGCTACACCTTC
D gene: TRBD1; clone size: few; V gene: TRBV28; J gene: TRBJ2-2; CDR3 protein: CASITGGGTGELFF; CDR3 DNA: TGTGCCAGCATTACAGGGGGCGGCACCGGGGAGCTGTTTTTT
D gene: .; clone size: many; V gene: TRBV2; J gene: TRBJ2-7; CDR3 protein: CASSASDPSSEQYF; CDR3 DNA: TGTGCCAGCAGCGCGTCGGACCCCTCGTCCGAGCAGTACTTC
D gene: TRBD2; clone size: .; V gene: TRBV7-9; J gene: TRBJ2-5; CDR3 protein: CASSWEGFQETQYF; CDR3 DNA: TGTGCCAGCAGCTGGGAGGGATTCCAAGAGACCCAGTACTTC
D gene: .; clone size: many; V gene: TRBV28; J gene: TRBJ1-5; CDR3 protein: CASSYRGSAQHF; CDR3 DNA: TGTGCCAGCAGTTATCGGGGGTCGGCCCAGCATTTT
D gene: .; clone size: many; V gene: TRBV6-1; J gene: TRBJ2-7; CDR3 protein: CASRFERVSYEQYF; CDR3 DNA: TGTGCCAGCAGGTTCGAGCGGGTTTCCTACGAGCAGTACTTC
D gene: .; clone size: many; V gene: TRBV18; J gene: TRBJ2-5; CDR3 protein: CASSSVQLRSPETQYF; CDR3 DNA: TGTGCCAGCTCATCCGTCCAATTACGGTCTCCAGAGACCCAGTACTTC
D gene: .; clone size: .; V gene: TRBV5-1; J gene: TRBJ2-1; CDR3 protein: CASSLDTGPNEQFF; CDR3 DNA: TGCGCCAGCAGCTTGGACACAGGACCCAATGAGCAGTTCTTC
D gene: TRBD1; clone size: few; V gene: TRBV7-3; J gene: TRBJ2-4; CDR3 protein: CASSPGTGENIQYF; CDR3 DNA: TGTGCCAGCAGCCCTGGGACAGGGGAAAACATTCAGTACTTC
D gene: TRBD1; clone size: .; V gene: TRBV28; J gene: TRBJ2-7; CDR3 protein: CASSPPRRDRGRYF; CDR3 DNA: TGTGCCAGCAGTCCCCCCCGTCGGGACAGGGGGAGGTACTTC
D gene: .; clone size: few; V gene: TRBV3-1; J gene: TRBJ1-6; CDR3 protein: CASSPDRYNSPLHF; CDR3 DNA: TGTGCCAGCAGCCCTGACAGATATAATTCACCCCTCCACTTT
D gene: TRBD2; clone size: .; V gene: TRBV24-1; J gene: TRBJ2-1; CDR3 protein: CATSEAGRTHNEQFF; CDR3 DNA: TGTGCCACCAGTGAAGCCGGGAGGACCCACAATGAGCAGTTCTTC
D gene: .; clone size: .; V gene: TRBV5-1; J gene: TRBJ2-7; CDR3 protein: CASSLGWMDSSSYEQYF; CDR3 DNA: TGCGCCAGCAGTCTGGGGTGGATGGACTCGAGCTCCTACGAGCAGTACTTC
D gene: .; clone size: .; V gene: TRBV7-9; J gene: TRBJ1-6; CDR3 protein: CASSYTGNNSPLHF; CDR3 DNA: TGTGCCAGCAGCTATACAGGAAATAATTCACCCCTCCACTTT